This T cell receptor (beta chain) comes out of a study of blood T cell repertoires in COVID-19. Study details: In each case, the material was cDNA or gDNA derived from T cells, B-cell-depleted T cells, or PBMCs.

Method: immunoSEQ multiplex PCR; TCRdb's copy keeps in-frame clones and lacks some. The sample lists 120,000 to 150,000 clones; roughly 87% were seen once. The CDR3 loop spans 16 amino acids. Germline values: CDR1 KGHSH, CDR2 LQKENI. Losses at the gene ends were 4 bases for V and 8 bases for J; bases not matched to a gene: 14. Material for sequencing was peripheral blood. This chain uses TRBV18 with TRBJ1-2, with 9 bases matching TRBD1. The clonotype originates from a woman between 50 and 59 years old with acute or convalescent COVID-19. CDR3 nucleotides: TGTGCCAGCTCACGAAACCTTGGCGACAGGGGGGGCGGCTACACCTTC. Its protein product is CASSRNLGDRGGGYTF.